Below are 14 T cell receptor delta chains sequenced from a single sample in a study of gamma-delta chains in newborns, infants, children. TCRdb redid clone calling on the reads using CATT. The sample consists of 2,200 or so delta-chain clones, around 1.5% of them appearing once. Sample: blood. The receptors derive from a child who was a newborn, infant or young child, either healthy, febrile or measles-vaccinated (not recorded which).

As to this clone: A much larger clone lies one base from this, so it may be a read error. Within the sample, other DNA sequences also encode this same CDR3. The chain links TRDV1 to TRDJ1; 12 bases are a match to TRDD3. Germline-derived CDR1 and CDR2 are TSWWSYY and QGS. The V gene end was trimmed by 9 bases and the J gene end by 3 bases; junction bases not matched to a gene: 38. The CDR3 is 25 amino acids. The CDR3 sequence: CALGNPVPTGTSTGGYSSPPDKLIF. The CDR3 DNA reads as TGTGCTCTCGGGAACCCCGTCCCTACTGGAACGAGTACTGGGGGATACTCAAGCCCCCCCGATAAACTCATCTTT.

There are a few counts of this clone. The translation of this DNA and the TCRdb protein of a much larger clone differ at residue 2, probably owing to a read error; the protein shown here is translated from the DNA. The CDR3 sequence is CSLGELGLPGVFWGPTDKLIF. As DNA, the CDR3 is TGTTCTCTTGGGGAACTAGGCCTTCCCGGAGTTTTCTGGGGGCCTACCGATAAACTCATCTTT. The rearrangement links TRDV1 to TRDJ1, with D perhaps TRDD3 (7 bases). The germline V gene encodes CDR1 TSWWSYY and CDR2 QGS. The CDR3 covers 21 residues.

Relative to its sample, this clone is medium-sized. The junction differs from germline at one of its ends, possibly a read error. Other DNA sequences from this sample encode an identical CDR3 as well. This chain joins TRDV3 and TRDJ2, with 11 bases identical to TRDD3. Germline lookup yields CDR1 TVYSNPD and CDR2 GDNSRS (reference sequence). The CDR3 runs 18 residues. CDR3 loop: CASYPLGDMSALTAQLFF. For the CDR3, the DNA is TGTGCCTCCTACCCACTGGGGGATATGTCAGCTTTGACAGCACAACTCTTTTTC. Together with reference TRDV3 and TRDJ2, the CDR3 gives the full variable domain: CDKVTQSSPDQTVASGSEVVLLCTYDTVYSNPDLFWYRIRPDYSFQFVFYGDNSRSEGADFTQGRFSVKHILTQKAFHLVISPVRTEDSATYYCASYPLGDMSALTAQLFFGKGTQLIVEP.

This clone was counted between two and nine times. The TCRdb record carries a much larger clone's protein, which differs from this DNA's translation at residue 7; a read error is the likely cause, and the protein listed here is the DNA translation. The rearrangement links TRDV1 to TRDJ1; the match to TRDD3 covers 10 bases. With V trimmed by 2 bases and J by 1 base, 19 bases remained unmatched. The CDR3 extends over 21 amino acids. The germline V gene has CDR1 TSWWSYY and CDR2 QGS. In DNA, the CDR3 is TGTGCTCTTGGGGAAGTCTTTTTTTACTGGGGGATTTCGCGATCCACCGATAAACTCATCTTT. Translated, it gives CALGEVFFYWGISRSTDKLIF.

A few counts support this clone. The chain has TRDV1 and TRDJ1; 10 bases are a match to TRDD3. Matching the DNA to germline supplied the J gene, which TCRdb does not give. With 4 bases clipped from V and 7 bases from J, the junction kept 15 bases outside the gene matches. Germline CDR1 TSWWSYY, CDR2 QGS. This CDR3 contains 17 residues. The CDR3 nucleotides read TGTGCTCTTGGGGCCCGGGTAAGGGGGATACGCTGGGGTAAACTCATCTTT. Its protein product is CALGARVRGIRWGKLIF.

In the case of this clone: A far bigger clonotype differs at one base, so this is likely a read error. Distinct nucleotide sequences in the sample also encode this CDR3. The J gene is TRDJ1, the V gene TRDV2, with no clear D. The length of the CDR3 is 19 residues. V gave up 0 bases and J gave up 2 bases, with 24 bases separating them. Germline values: CDR1 GEAIGNYY, CDR2 EKD. The CDR3 nucleotides are TGTGCCTGTGACACCGGCTTGCGGGGTAGTCAGATCTATACCGATAAACTCATCTTT. Amino acids: CACDTGLRGSQIYTDKLIF.

This clone is medium-sized in the sample. With only one base between it and a far larger clone, this is likely a read error. J is TRDJ1 and V is TRDV1; TRDD3 matches at 10 bases. From germline, CDR1 is TSWWSYY and CDR2 QGS. CDR3 length equals 21 residues. Written as DNA, the CDR3 is TGTGCTCCTGGGGAAGTCCCTTTTTACTGGGGGATTTCGCGATCCACCGATAAACTCATCTTT. Translation: CAPGEVPFYWGISRSTDKLIF.

This clone was recorded a few times. The translation of this DNA and the TCRdb protein of a much larger clone differ at residue 3, probably owing to a read error; the protein shown here is translated from the DNA. The genes are TRDV2 and TRDJ1; TRDD3 agrees at 9 bases. The CDR3 is 16 amino acids. Germline V gene data show CDR1 as GEAIGNYY and CDR2 as EKD. For the CDR3, the DNA is TGTGCCTATGACCAGAGTACTGGGGGACACACCGATAAACTCATCTTT. This translates into CAYDQSTGGHTDKLIF.

This clone occurred a few times. This likely came from a read error, as a far larger clone is one base away. The sample contains more than one DNA sequence encoding this CDR3. The V call is TRDV1, the J call TRDJ1; D call uncertain. The CDR3 runs to 16 residues. Germline lookup yields CDR1 TSWWSYY and CDR2 QGS. The CDR3 loop is CALGELLTHHTDKLIF. The CDR3 bases are TGTGCTCTTGGGGAACTATTAACCCATCACACCGATAAGCTCATCTTT.

This clone was detected only a few times. This DNA translates differently at residue 19 from the TCRdb protein, which is that of a much larger clone; a read error is likely, and the protein shown is the DNA's own translation. The rearrangement links TRDV1 to TRDJ1, with 9 bases fitting TRDD3. From germline, CDR1 is TSWWSYY and CDR2 QGS. The CDR3 runs 21 residues. In nucleotides, the CDR3 is TGTGCTCTTGGGGAACTAGCAAGGCCTTCTTGCGGCTGGGGGATTTCCGATAAAATCATCTTT. Translated, it gives CALGELARPSCGWGISDKIIF.

Judged by abundance, this clone is medium-sized. The chain is built from TRDV3 and TRDJ1, with D perhaps assigned TRDD2 or TRDD3 (7 bases each). Trimming cost V 4 bases and J 0 bases, with 33 bases left between them. Germline CDR1 is TVYSNPD and CDR2 is GDNSRS (reference sequence). The CDR3 has 20 amino acids. The CDR3: CASVLSYAEVLGIDTDKLIF. DNA of the CDR3: TGTGCCTCAGTCCTTTCCTACGCCGAAGTACTGGGGATAGACACCGATAAACTCATCTTT.

Within the sample, this clone is medium-sized. TCRdb's protein, taken from a much larger clone, differs from this DNA's translation at residue 13, likely owing to a read error; the protein displayed comes from the DNA. This sequence joins TRDV1 and TRDJ1; TRDD3 aligns across 10 bases. The CDR3 runs to 21 residues. Germline V CDR1 and CDR2: TSWWSYY, QGS. V dropped 2 bases and J dropped 1; count of bases not matched to a gene: 19. CDR3 DNA: TGTGCTCTTGGGGAAGTCCCTTTTTACTGGGGGATTCCGCGATCCACCGATAAACTCATCTTT. It translates to CALGEVPFYWGIPRSTDKLIF.

Comment on this clone: TCRdb assigns this DNA the protein of a much larger clone, which departs from its translation at residue 12; this likely reflects a read error, and the protein shown comes from translating the DNA. CDR3 DNA sequence: TGTGCTCTTGGGGAAGGAAACGGCGTACTGGGGCGCTACACCGATAAACTCATCTTT. This translates into CALGEGNGVLGRYTDKLIF. The chain couples TRDV1 to TRDJ1; TRDD3 agrees at 7 bases. Germline V gives CDR1 TSWWSYY, CDR2 QGS. The CDR3 runs 19 residues. V gave up 2 bases and J gave up 0 bases; unmatched junction bases: 15.

There are a few counts of this clone. A much larger clone differs from this one at a single base, so this may be a read error. The chain links TRDV1 to TRDJ1; TRDD3 agrees at 13 bases. Trimming took 0 bases from V and 1 from J; bases not matched to a gene: 23. The CDR3 is made up of 24 amino acids. Per germline, CDR1 TSWWSYY and CDR2 QGS. CDR3 in amino acids: CALGELYPYPTTGGYVLRTDKLIF. CDR3 DNA sequence: TGTGCTCTTGGGGAACTCTACCCCTACCCGACGACTGGGGGATACGTTCTCCGCACCGATAAACTCATCTTT.